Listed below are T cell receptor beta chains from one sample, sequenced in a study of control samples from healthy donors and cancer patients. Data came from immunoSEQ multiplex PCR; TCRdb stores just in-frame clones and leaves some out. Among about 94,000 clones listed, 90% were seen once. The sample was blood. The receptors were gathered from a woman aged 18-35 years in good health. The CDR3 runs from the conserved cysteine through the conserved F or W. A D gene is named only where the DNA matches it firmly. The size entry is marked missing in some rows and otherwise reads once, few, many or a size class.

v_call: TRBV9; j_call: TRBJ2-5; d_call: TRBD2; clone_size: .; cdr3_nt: TGTGCCAGCAGCGGCTCCACTAGCGGGGGGGCAGGAGAGACCCAGTACTTC; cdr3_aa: CASSGSTSGGAGETQYF
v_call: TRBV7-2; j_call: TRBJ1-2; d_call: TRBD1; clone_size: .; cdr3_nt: TGTGCCAGCAGCTCAGGACAGGGAGGGACCTATGGCTACACCTTC; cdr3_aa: CASSSGQGGTYGYTF
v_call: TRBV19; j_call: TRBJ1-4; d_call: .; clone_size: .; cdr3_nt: TGTGCCAGTAACGAAAGAAATCCCAATGAAAAACTGTTTTTT; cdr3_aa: CASNERNPNEKLFF
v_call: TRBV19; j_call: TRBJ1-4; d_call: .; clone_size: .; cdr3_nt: TGTGCCAGTAATGAGGGGAGGAATAATAATGAAAAACTGTTTTTT; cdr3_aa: CASNEGRNNNEKLFF
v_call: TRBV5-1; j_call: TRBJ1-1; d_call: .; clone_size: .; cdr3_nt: TGCACCAGCAGCTCTCAACGAGGCGCTGAAGCTTTCTTT; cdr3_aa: CTSSSQRGAEAFF
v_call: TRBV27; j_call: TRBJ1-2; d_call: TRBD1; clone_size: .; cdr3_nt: TGTGCCAGCAGTTTATCATCAGGGGGCCTATCAGGCTATGGCTACACCTTC; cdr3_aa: CASSLSSGGLSGYGYTF
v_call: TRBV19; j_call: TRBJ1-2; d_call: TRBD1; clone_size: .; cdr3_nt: TGTGCCAGTAGTAGCGGGACAGCCGTTTTCGGCTACACCTTC; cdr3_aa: CASSSGTAVFGYTF
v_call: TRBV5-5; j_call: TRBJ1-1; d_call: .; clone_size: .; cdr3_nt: TGTGCCAGCAGCTTGGATGGGGGGCAAGTGGCTGAAGCTTTCTTT; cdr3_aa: CASSLDGGQVAEAFF
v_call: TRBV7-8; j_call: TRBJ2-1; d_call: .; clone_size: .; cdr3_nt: TGTGCCAGCAGGGAGTTGGGGCGTAAGGGGGATGAGCAGTTCTTC; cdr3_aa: CASRELGRKGDEQFF
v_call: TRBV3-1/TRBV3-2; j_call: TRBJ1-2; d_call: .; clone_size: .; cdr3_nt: TGTGCCAGCAGCCAAGGGAGGGGCGGTCAGGGGTTGTCCTATGGCTACACCTTC; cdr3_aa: CASSQGRGGQGLSYGYTF
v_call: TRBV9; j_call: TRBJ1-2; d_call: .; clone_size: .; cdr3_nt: TGTGCCAGCAGCCGCAATTCTAACTATGGCTACACCTTC; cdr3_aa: CASSRNSNYGYTF
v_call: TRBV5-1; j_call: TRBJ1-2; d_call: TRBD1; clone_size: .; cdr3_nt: TGCGCCAGCAGCTTGGCCTGGGACAGCTATGGCTACACCTTC; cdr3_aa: CASSLAWDSYGYTF
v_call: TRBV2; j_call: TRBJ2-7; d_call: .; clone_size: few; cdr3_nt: TGTGCCAGCAGTGAAGCGTTTCAGGGCAAGTCCTACGAGCAGTACTTC; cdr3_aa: CASSEAFQGKSYEQYF
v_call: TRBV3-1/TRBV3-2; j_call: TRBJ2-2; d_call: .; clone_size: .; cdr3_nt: TGTGCCAGCAGCCAGATCGGGGTGAACACCGGGGAGCTGTTTTTT; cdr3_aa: CASSQIGVNTGELFF
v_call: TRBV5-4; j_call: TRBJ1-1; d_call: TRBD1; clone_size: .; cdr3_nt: TGTGCCAGCAGCTTGGCGGGCGAAAACAGGGGGATGAACACTGAAGCTTTCTTT; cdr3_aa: CASSLAGENRGMNTEAFF
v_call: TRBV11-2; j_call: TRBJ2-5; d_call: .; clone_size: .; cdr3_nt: TGTGCCAGCAGCCGGGGGGAGACCCAGTACTTC; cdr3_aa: CASSRGETQYF
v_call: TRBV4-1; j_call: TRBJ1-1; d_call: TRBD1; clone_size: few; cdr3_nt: TGCGCCAGCAGCCAAAGCATAGGACAGGGGGCAATTGAAGCTTTCTTT; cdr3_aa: CASSQSIGQGAIEAFF
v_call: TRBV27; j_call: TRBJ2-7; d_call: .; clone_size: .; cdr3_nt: TGTGCCGGCAGTTTACGGGCGGACAATGAGCAGTACTTC; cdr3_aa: CAGSLRADNEQYF
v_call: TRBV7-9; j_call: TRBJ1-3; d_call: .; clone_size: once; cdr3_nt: TGTGCCAGCAGCCCTAACGTCGACTCTGGAAACACCATATATTTT; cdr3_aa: CASSPNVDSGNTIYF
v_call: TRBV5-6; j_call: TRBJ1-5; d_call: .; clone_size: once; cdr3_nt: TGTGCCAGCAGCTTGTCAACGGGGGGCGGACAGCCCCAGCATTTT; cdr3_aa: CASSLSTGGGQPQHF
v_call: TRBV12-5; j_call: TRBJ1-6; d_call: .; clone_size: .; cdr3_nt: TGTGCTAGTGGTTTGGAGGGCCTAATAGGGTCACCCCTCCACTTT; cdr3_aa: CASGLEGLIGSPLHF
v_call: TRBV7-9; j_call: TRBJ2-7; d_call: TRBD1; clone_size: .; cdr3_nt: TGTGCCAGCAGCGGCCCGGGGACAGCTACCTACGAGCAGTACTTC; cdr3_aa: CASSGPGTATYEQYF
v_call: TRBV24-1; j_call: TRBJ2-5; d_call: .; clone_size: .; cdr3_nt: TGTGCCACCAGTGAGTTGGGGGAAGAGACCCAGTACTTC; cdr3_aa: CATSELGEETQYF
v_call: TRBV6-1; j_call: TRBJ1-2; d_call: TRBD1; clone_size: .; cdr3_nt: TGTGCCAGCAGTGGCCCGACCGCGACAGGGTCCCGTTCTTTCACCTTC; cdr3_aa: CASSGPTATGSRSFTF
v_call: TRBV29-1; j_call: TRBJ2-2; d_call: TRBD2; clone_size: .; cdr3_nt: TGCAGCGCCATTAGCGGGGGGGCCGGGGAGCTGTTTTTT; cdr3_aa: CSAISGGAGELFF
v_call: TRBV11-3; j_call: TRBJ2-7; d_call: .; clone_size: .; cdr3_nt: TGTGCCAGCAGCTTAGACAGGGATCGCCCCCCGTACTTC; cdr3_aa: CASSLDRDRPPYF
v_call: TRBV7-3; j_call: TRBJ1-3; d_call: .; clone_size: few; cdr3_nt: TGTGCCAGCAGCTTAGTTTCTGGAAACACCATATATTTT; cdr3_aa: CASSLVSGNTIYF
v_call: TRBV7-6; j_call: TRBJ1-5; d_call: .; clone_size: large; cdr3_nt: TGTGCCAGCAGCCGGGGGGTGGCACCAGCTAGCAATCAGCCCCAGCATTTT; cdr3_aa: CASSRGVAPASNQPQHF
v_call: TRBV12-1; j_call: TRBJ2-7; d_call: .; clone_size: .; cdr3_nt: TGTGCCAGATCAAGTAGCGGGGGCGAAACCTACGAGCAGTACTTC; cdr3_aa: CARSSSGGETYEQYF
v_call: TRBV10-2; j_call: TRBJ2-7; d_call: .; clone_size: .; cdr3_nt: TGCGCCAGCAGGTTCGATACAGACGAGCAGTACTTC; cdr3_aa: CASRFDTDEQYF
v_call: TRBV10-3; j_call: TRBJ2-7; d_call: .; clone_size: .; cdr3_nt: TGTGCCACCAAGATCCGGACGGACTCCTACGAGCAGTACTTC; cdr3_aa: CATKIRTDSYEQYF
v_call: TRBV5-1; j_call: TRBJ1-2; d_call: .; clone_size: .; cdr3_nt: TGCGCCAGCAGCGATTTAGCTAACTATGGCTACACCTTC; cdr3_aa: CASSDLANYGYTF
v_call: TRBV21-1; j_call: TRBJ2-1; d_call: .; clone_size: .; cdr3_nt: TGTGCCAGCAGCGGCCGGGACAGAGTATACAATGAGCAGTTCTTC; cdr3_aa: CASSGRDRVYNEQFF
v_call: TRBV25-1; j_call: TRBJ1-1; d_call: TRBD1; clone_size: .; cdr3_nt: TGTGCCAGCAGTGCTGACAGGGGCGCGAGGAAAGCTTTCTTT; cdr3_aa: CASSADRGARKAFF
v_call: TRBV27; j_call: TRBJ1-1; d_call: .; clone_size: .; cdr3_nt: TGTGCCAGCAGTTATCAGGGTAAGACTGAAGCTTTCTTT; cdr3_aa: CASSYQGKTEAFF
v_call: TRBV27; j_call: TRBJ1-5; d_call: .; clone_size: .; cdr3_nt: TGTGCCAGCAGTTTCTTGAGCAGTGGCAGTGGTCAGCCCCAGCATTTT; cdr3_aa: CASSFLSSGSGQPQHF
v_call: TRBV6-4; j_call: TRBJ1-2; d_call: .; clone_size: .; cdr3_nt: TGTGCCAGCAGTGACTCCGGAAGGGGACAAATGGATGGCTACACCTTC; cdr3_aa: CASSDSGRGQMDGYTF
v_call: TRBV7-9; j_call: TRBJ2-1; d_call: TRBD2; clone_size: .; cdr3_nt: TGTGCCAGCAGCACCGGGGCTAGCGGGGGAAGCTCCTACAATGAGCAGTTCTTC; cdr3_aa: CASSTGASGGSSYNEQFF
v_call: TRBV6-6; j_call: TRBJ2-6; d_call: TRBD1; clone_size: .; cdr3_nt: TGTGCCAGCAGTGGGACAGGGACCGGGGCCAACGTCCTGACTTTC; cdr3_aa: CASSGTGTGANVLTF
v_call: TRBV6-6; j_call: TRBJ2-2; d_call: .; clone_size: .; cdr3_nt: TGTGCCAGCAGTTCCGGGAGGAACACCGGGGAGCTGTTTTTT; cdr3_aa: CASSSGRNTGELFF
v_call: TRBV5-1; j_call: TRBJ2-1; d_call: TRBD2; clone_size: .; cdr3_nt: TGCGCCAGCAGCTTGAAACCGGTCGTCCTAGCGGATTACAATGAGCAGTTCTTC; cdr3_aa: CASSLKPVVLADYNEQFF
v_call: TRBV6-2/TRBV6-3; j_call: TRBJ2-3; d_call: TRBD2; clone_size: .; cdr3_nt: TGTGCCAGCAGTTACTCGCCTAGCGGGGGGCCCCTAACAGATACGCAGTATTTT; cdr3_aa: CASSYSPSGGPLTDTQYF
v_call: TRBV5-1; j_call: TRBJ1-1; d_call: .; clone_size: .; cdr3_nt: TGCGCCAGCAGCTTGAATTCAGGGAGGTTGAACACTGAAGCTTTCTTT; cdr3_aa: CASSLNSGRLNTEAFF
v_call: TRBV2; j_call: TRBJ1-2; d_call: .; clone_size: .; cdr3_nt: TGTGCCAGCAGTGCACAGACCGACGGGCGCTATGGCTACACCTTC; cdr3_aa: CASSAQTDGRYGYTF
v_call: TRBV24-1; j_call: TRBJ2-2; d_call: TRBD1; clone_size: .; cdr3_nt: TGTGCCACCAGTGCCTCGAGGGGGCATATGACCGGGGAGCTGTTTTTT; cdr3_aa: CATSASRGHMTGELFF
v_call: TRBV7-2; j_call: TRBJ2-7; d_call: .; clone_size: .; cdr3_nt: TGTGCCAGCAGCTTGGCGGGGGACATCCACGAGCAGTACTTC; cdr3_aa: CASSLAGDIHEQYF
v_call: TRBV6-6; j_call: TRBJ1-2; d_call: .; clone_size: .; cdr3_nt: TGTGCCAGCAGTTACTCGGCACTTTATGGCTACACCTTC; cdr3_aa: CASSYSALYGYTF
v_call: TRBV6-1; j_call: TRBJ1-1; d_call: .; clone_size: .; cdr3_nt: TGTGCCAGCAGTGATCGAGCGGGGAACACTGAAGCTTTCTTT; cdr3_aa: CASSDRAGNTEAFF